The entry that follows covers one T cell receptor (beta chain) sequence. It lacks a known antigen. Base quality data are lacking; no much larger clone is found one base away. The sample comes from a study of shared clonotypes between healthy human individuals (dated by TCRdb to about 2020). About the investigation overall: The cohort included a few men and a couple of women between 18 and 49 years of age. For each donor, three plates each were used for CD4 naive and CD4 memory, two plates were used for CD8 naive, and one plate was used for CD8 memory. To estimate repertoire size and how much clonotypes are shared between individuals, the study performed deep sequencing of blood TCR repertoires from about five healthy adults. Different laboratories and diverse techniques were used to prepare libraries and sequence TCR repertoires, to increase sequencing depth and limit assay-specific biases. Leukapheresis yielded between about 0.9 and 8.9 billion PBMCs per donor. The research as a whole found: Incomplete sequencing was indicated by rarefaction of sorted-subset datasets, despite the large sequencing depth. Compared with non-shared clonotypes, clonotypes shared by all four sorted-subset donors had higher generation probabilities. Pairwise subsampling led to the expectation that sequencing depth would affect the degree of clonotype sharing among donors. Because the study included a small number of donors, the genetic and exposure-history diversity represented was limited. Naive subsets generally had larger estimated clonotype richness than memory subsets. Sharing across four donors was observed for around 5% of naive CD4, 3% to 3.5% of naive CD8, 2% to 2.5% of memory CD4, and approximately 0.41% of memory CD8 clonotypes. Sampling was restricted to blood, and TCR repertoires in tissue are likely to differ from TCR repertoires in blood.

Donors were healthy HIV-negative adults with no recently reported acute infections or vaccinations. Only Caucasian adults living in Nashville, Tennessee, USA were represented among the donors. CD4+ T cells were enriched through magnetic negative selection, after which naive cells were positively selected on CD45RA and the remaining negative fraction served as the memory subset. Blood was collected by leukapheresis, and PBMCs were isolated by Ficoll-Histopaque density gradient centrifugation and then cryopreserved in liquid nitrogen vapor phase. Analytical flow cytometry was used to check the purity and quantity of each magnetically sorted T cell population. Each sorted fraction had its genomic DNA isolated and then quantified by UV absorbance on a Nanodrop 2000c. Reading from cysteine to phenylalanine, the CDR3 counts 16 amino acids. Here the CDR3 DNA is all that survives: 48 bases in frame from base 1. The germline V gene gives CDR1 as SGDLS and CDR2 as YYNGEE. Trimmed from V: 3 bases; trimmed from J: 4 bases; junction bases lacking a gene match: 6.

TCR CDR3 regions were amplified from genomic DNA by multiplex PCR using the deep immunoSEQ assay. For each cell subset, the extracted genomic DNA was distributed evenly across all wells of several immunoSEQ 96-well plates, and each plate served as one replicate. For sorted subsets, 150 to 250 ng of genomic DNA, equivalent to tens of thousands of T cell genomes, went into each replicate PCR. Purified libraries were measured with a Qubit 3.0 fluorometer, size-checked on a Bioanalyzer 2100, and measured again with the KAPA Library Quantification kit. Every immunoSEQ 96-well plate was sequenced on a dedicated single-read 150-cycle Illumina NextSeq 550 flow cell. Per the source publication's procedure: Because the immunoSEQ output included only junctional sequences and no quality scores, the filtering could not be the same as the filtering used for full-length reads. To assign V/J genes and CDR3, sequences were annotated using PyIR, a Python wrapper for IgBLAST v1.9, with IMGT germline references. Any read was removed if the V/J assignment was weak (E-value above 1e-6), the CDR3 was missing, or the read contained stop codons, out-of-frame junctions, or ambiguous translated residues. V3J clonotypes were defined as sequences sharing the same inferred V gene, J gene, and CDR3 amino acid sequence. Percentage overlap between repertoires was calculated by dividing the number of shared unique clonotypes by the size of the smaller repertoire. Richness of each repertoire was evaluated using RTK rarefaction, the Chao1 estimator, and Recon v2.1 estimates of unobserved clonotypes. For all TCRbeta clonotypes obtained by the gDNA method from a few donors, generation probabilities were computed with OLGA. TCRdb mirrors the immuneACCESS table, restricted to in-frame sequences. Some clones are absent from its copies; in checked studies, under half trace to an unresolved V gene, and the reason for the others is unknown. D and trimming come from the DNA, and the V and J calls and clone size come from that table. The sample profile shows 2 million to 2.5 million clones; 85% to 95% of them were found once. The ten top clones hold under 0.45% of the sample.

The sample taken for sequencing was naive CD4+ T cells from PBMCs. The cell subset or site label of this sample denotes: CD45RA+ positively selected. This TCR was recovered from a young man in good health. Some clones in this sample may be carry-over from other donors' samples. The V gene is TRBV9 and the J gene is TRBJ2-1, and 11 junction bases match TRBD2. CDR3 reads: CASSGRLAGHYNEQFF. The DNA reads TGTGCCAGCAGCGGTAGACTAGCGGGACATTACAATGAGCAGTTCTTC.